This T cell receptor (beta chain) was found in a study of blood T cell repertoires in COVID-19. Generated by immunoSEQ multiplex PCR, the TCRdb table keeps only in-frame clones and is missing some. Here the sample spans approximately 88,000 clones, roughly 80% being singletons. The germline V gene has CDR1 LNHDA and CDR2 SQIVND (reference sequence). This CDR3 has 16 residues. With 3 bases removed from V and 2 bases from J, the gap between germline ends came to 13 bases. The sample consisted of peripheral blood. The chain combines TRBV19 with TRBJ1-4; D is perhaps TRBD1 (5 bases). This TCR came from a woman older than 75 with acute or convalescent COVID-19. DNA of the CDR3: TGTGCCAGTAGTATTGTGCAGGGTGGTACTAATGAAAAACTGTTTTTT. Translation gives CASSIVQGGTNEKLFF.